This is a list of T cell receptor beta chains from one sample in a study of cytomegalovirus exposure and HLA in healthy donors. TCRdb's table, derived via immunoSEQ multiplex PCR, lists solely in-frame clones and lacks some. The sample shows 45,000 to 55,000 clones, and more than 9.5% sits with its ten largest clones. Sequencing input: PBMCs. The receptors shown here come from a woman between 50 and 59 years old in good health and CMV-seropositive. Both conserved end residues are part of each CDR3. The D gene is left open where the match is weak. The size field is filled for only some rows; it gives once, few, many or a size class.

clone size,V gene,D gene,J gene,CDR3 DNA,CDR3 protein
-,TRBV27,TRBD2,TRBJ2-3,TGTGCCAGCAGTTCTAGCGGGGGACTTACAGATACGCAGTATTTT,CASSSSGGLTDTQYF
-,TRBV5-1,TRBD2,TRBJ2-7,TGCGCCAGCAGCTTGACTAGCGGTTCCTACGAGCAGTACTTC,CASSLTSGSYEQYF
-,TRBV5-4,-,TRBJ1-1,TGTGCCAGCAGCTTTTGGGGGGGGGATACTGAAGCTTTCTTT,CASSFWGGDTEAFF
-,TRBV5-6,-,TRBJ2-3,TGTGCCAGCAGCTTGGGTTGGGGCAGTAACACAGATACGCAGTATTTT,CASSLGWGSNTDTQYF
-,TRBV18,TRBD2,TRBJ2-7,TGTGCCAGCTCATCTCAGCGGGAGGTCCAACCCTACGAGCAGTACTTC,CASSSQREVQPYEQYF
-,TRBV20-1,-,TRBJ1-1,TGCAGTGCTAGAGGGGCAACTGAAGCTTTCTTT,CSARGATEAFF
medium-sized,TRBV2,-,TRBJ1-2,TGTGCCAGCAGTGAAGACGGGTTAGCTGGCTACACCTTC,CASSEDGLAGYTF
-,TRBV2,TRBD1,TRBJ1-2,TGTGCCAGCAGTGAGGAGGGGGCGAGTAACTATGGCTACACCTTC,CASSEEGASNYGYTF
-,TRBV4-3,-,TRBJ1-1,TGCGCCAGCAGCCAAGATATAGGAGAGGAGGACACTGAAGCTTTCTTT,CASSQDIGEEDTEAFF
-,TRBV18,TRBD1,TRBJ1-2,TGTGCCAGCTCACCCCGAACAGGGGACTATGGCTACACCTTC,CASSPRTGDYGYTF
-,TRBV18,-,TRBJ1-1,TGTGCCAGCTCACCACAGTTGGGCCAGGGGCTCACTGAAGCTTTCTTT,CASSPQLGQGLTEAFF
-,TRBV4-3,TRBD1,TRBJ2-7,TGCGCCAGCAGCCAAGTCCGGGACAGTAAATACGAGCAGTACTTC,CASSQVRDSKYEQYF
-,TRBV5-1,-,TRBJ2-7,TGCGCCAGCAGCTTGGGGGCGGGATACGAGCAGTACTTC,CASSLGAGYEQYF
-,TRBV23-1,TRBD1,TRBJ1-5,TGCGCCAGCAGTCAACCGCGAGGACAGGGCTTCAATCAGCCCCAGCATTTT,CASSQPRGQGFNQPQHF
-,TRBV6-6,TRBD1,TRBJ2-1,TGTGCCAGCAGTTACGCCGGGGACAGGCTAAATGAGCAGTTCTTC,CASSYAGDRLNEQFF
-,TRBV5-1,-,TRBJ1-3,TGCGCCAGCAGCTTGGACGACAGAATCGCTGGAAACACCATATATTTT,CASSLDDRIAGNTIYF
-,TRBV19,-,TRBJ1-4,TGTGCCAGTAGTCCCGCGGGAGGGATAAGAACTAATGAAAAACTGTTTTTT,CASSPAGGIRTNEKLFF
-,TRBV5-1,TRBD1,TRBJ1-1,TGCGCCAGCAGCGGGTGGACAGGGGGCGTTGGGAACACTGAAGCTTTCTTT,CASSGWTGGVGNTEAFF
-,TRBV6-5,TRBD1,TRBJ1-2,TGTGCCAGCAGTTACGCGACAGGGGAAGACTATGGCTACACCTTC,CASSYATGEDYGYTF
-,TRBV9,TRBD2,TRBJ2-7,TGTGCCAGCAGCCCGCTAGCGGGAGGCCCTTACGAGCAGTACTTC,CASSPLAGGPYEQYF
-,TRBV5-1,-,TRBJ1-3,TGCGCCAGCAGCCTGGGGGCGTCTGGAAACACCATATATTTT,CASSLGASGNTIYF
-,TRBV30,-,TRBJ2-5,TGTGCCGGGACCGCCAGGGACTCCCGGGGAGAGACCCAGTACTTC,CAGTARDSRGETQYF
-,TRBV7-9,-,TRBJ1-1,TGTGCCAGCAGCCCAGGGGACACCCCGGGCACTGAAGCTTTCTTT,CASSPGDTPGTEAFF
-,TRBV5-6,-,TRBJ1-5,TGTGCCAGCAGCTTGATGGCCCAGCCCCAGCATTTT,CASSLMAQPQHF
-,TRBV6-5,TRBD2,TRBJ2-7,TGTGCCAGCAGCCGGACTAGCGGGGCGGCCTACGAGCAGTACTTC,CASSRTSGAAYEQYF
-,TRBV29-1,-,TRBJ2-7,TGCAGCGTGCACCGGGAGACGGGGGCCTACGAGCAGTACTTC,CSVHRETGAYEQYF
-,TRBV10-3,-,TRBJ1-1,TGTGCCATCATTTCTCCAGGGATGGGCACTGAAGCTTTCTTT,CAIISPGMGTEAFF
-,TRBV7-7,TRBD1,TRBJ2-7,TGTGCCAGCAGCCCGGGACAGGGCGCCTACGAGCAGTACTTC,CASSPGQGAYEQYF
-,TRBV5-6,-,TRBJ2-1,TGTGCCAGCAGCTTGCTACCCTATCCCGATCCCGACTACAATGAGCAGTTCTTC,CASSLLPYPDPDYNEQFF
-,TRBV7-2,-,TRBJ2-2,TGTGCCAGCAGGCGCAGGGCGGACACCGGGGAGCTGTTTTTT,CASRRRADTGELFF
-,TRBV19,-,TRBJ1-3,TGTGCCAGTAGGGTAGCTGATAGCGGGTCTGGAAACACCATATATTTT,CASRVADSGSGNTIYF
-,TRBV7-8,-,TRBJ1-2,TGTGCCAGCAGCTCAGCCCAGGGGAAATCCTATGGCTACACCTTC,CASSSAQGKSYGYTF
-,TRBV2,-,TRBJ2-7,TGTGCCACCGCAGGGAGGACAGGAGACTACGAGCAGTACTTC,CATAGRTGDYEQYF
-,TRBV19,TRBD1,TRBJ2-7,TGTGCCAGTAGCATGGACAGGGGGCCCTCCCACGAGCAGTACTTC,CASSMDRGPSHEQYF
-,TRBV15,-,TRBJ1-2,TGTGCCACCAGCAGAGATCGGGGGAACGGCTACACCTTC,CATSRDRGNGYTF
-,TRBV7-2,-,TRBJ2-5,TGTGCCAGCAGCCCGGGGTTTGGCGAGACCCAGTACTTC,CASSPGFGETQYF
-,TRBV6-1,TRBD2,TRBJ2-3,TGTGCCAGCAGTGCGATGGCTAGCGGGAGATCAGATACGCAGTATTTT,CASSAMASGRSDTQYF
-,TRBV4-1,-,TRBJ2-3,TGCGCCAGCAGTAGTCCCGGCACAGATACGCAGTATTTT,CASSSPGTDTQYF
-,TRBV30,-,TRBJ1-5,TGTGCCTGGAGTGTTGGGTCGCGGCAGCCCCAGCATTTT,CAWSVGSRQPQHF
-,TRBV5-1,TRBD1,TRBJ2-7,TGCGCCAGCAGCGCGGGACAGGGGGCAAGTGAGCAGTACTTC,CASSAGQGASEQYF
-,TRBV6-5,TRBD1,TRBJ1-2,TGTGCCAGCAGTCAAGGGGACAGGGGCTACACCTTC,CASSQGDRGYTF
-,TRBV9,TRBD1,TRBJ1-6,TGTGCCAGCAGCTCCGGGACAGGGAATTCACCCCTCCACTTT,CASSSGTGNSPLHF
-,TRBV14,-,TRBJ2-2,TGTGCCAGCAGCCAAGTAGCTCCCGGGGAGCTGTTTTTT,CASSQVAPGELFF
-,TRBV6-5,TRBD2,TRBJ2-7,TGTGCCAGCAAAAGTGGGACTAGCTCCTACGAGCAGTACTTC,CASKSGTSSYEQYF
-,TRBV30,TRBD1,TRBJ1-6,TGTGCCTGGAGGGGGGGGACAGGAGTTTCACCCCCCCACTTT,CAWRGGTGVSPPHF
-,TRBV11-2,-,TRBJ1-5,TGTGCCAGCAGCCAGGGACTTTATGGACCCCAGCATTTT,CASSQGLYGPQHF
-,TRBV5-5,TRBD2,TRBJ2-3,TGTGCCAGCATCGCTACTAGCGGGAATTACGCAGATACGCAGTATTTT,CASIATSGNYADTQYF
-,TRBV18,-,TRBJ2-3,TGTGCCAGCTCACCACCGGGGGGATACACAGATACGCAGTATTTT,CASSPPGGYTDTQYF
-,TRBV7-2,-,TRBJ2-5,TGTGCCAGCAGCTTAACCTCTTCTCGGGGAGAGACCCAGTACTTC,CASSLTSSRGETQYF
-,TRBV28,TRBD1,TRBJ1-2,TGTGCCAGCAGTTTATTCGGGACAGGGGGCTACACCTTC,CASSLFGTGGYTF
-,TRBV27,-,TRBJ1-1,TGTGCCAGCAGTCTACCGGAGGGGTACACTGAAGCTTTCTTT,CASSLPEGYTEAFF
-,TRBV28,TRBD2,TRBJ2-1,TGTGCCAGCAGTCTTAGCGGGAGGGCCGGGAATGAGCAGTTCTTC,CASSLSGRAGNEQFF
-,TRBV14,-,TRBJ2-5,TGTGCCAGCAGCCTATCGGAGACCCAGTACTTC,CASSLSETQYF
-,TRBV18,-,TRBJ1-6,TGTGCCAGCTCACCAGAGACAGCTAATTCACCCCTCCACTTT,CASSPETANSPLHF
-,TRBV28,-,TRBJ1-2,TGTGCCAGTGTAAGTCCGGGGACTGGCTATGGCTACACCTTC,CASVSPGTGYGYTF